This is a list of T cell receptor beta chains from one sample in a study of identical twins. TCRdb re-called the 5' RACE reads with MiXCR, one entry per CDR3 protein. This sample carries a few hundred thousand distinct CDR3 sequences, approximately 24% of them seen once, and the ten largest clones take approximately 2.9%. This same sample was also part of a study on T cells expressing NK-cell markers.

The source material was CD4+ T cells sorted from blood. The receptor set was obtained from a woman between 18 and 29 years old in good health. The CDR3 runs from the conserved cysteine through the conserved F or W. A D gene is named only where the DNA matches it firmly. Clone size is not always given. Where it is, it says once, few, many or a class for expanded clones.

abundance,j_gene,v_gene,d_gene,CDR3nt,CDR3aa
few,TRBJ2-4,TRBV25-1,NA,TGTGCCAGCAGTGAATCGGGGGGTGTAGGGGGGAACATTCAGTACTTC,CASSESGGVGGNIQYF
few,TRBJ2-5,TRBV29-1,NA,TGCAGCGTTGAAAACCACCGAGGGGAGACCCAGTACTTC,CSVENHRGETQYF
NA,TRBJ2-3,TRBV5-6,NA,TGTGCCAGCAGCTTGTATTCGAACTCCGATACGCAGTATTTT,CASSLYSNSDTQYF
NA,TRBJ2-2,TRBV6-1,NA,TGTGCCAGCAGTGAGGACAGCTTCCCCGGGGAGCTGTTTTTT,CASSEDSFPGELFF
few,TRBJ2-7,TRBV12-3/TRBV12-4,TRBD2,TGTGCCAGCAGCCCTCAACTAGCGGGAGGTATCAACGAGCAGTACTTC,CASSPQLAGGINEQYF
NA,TRBJ1-2,TRBV9,NA,TGTGCCAGCAGCGTACAAGACGGTTCCTACTATGGCTACACCTTC,CASSVQDGSYYGYTF
once,TRBJ2-5,TRBV11-2,NA,TGTGCCAGCAGCTCCTCCACCTTCCACGGGGCGGGGCAAGAGACCCAGTACTTC,CASSSSTFHGAGQETQYF
few,TRBJ1-1,TRBV12-3/TRBV12-4,NA,TGTGCCAGCAGTGCCCTCCGGAGTGGAACTGAAGCTTTCTTT,CASSALRSGTEAFF
few,TRBJ2-1,TRBV25-1,NA,TGTGCCAGCAAGGGGCGCACCTCCTACAATGAGCAGTTCTTC,CASKGRTSYNEQFF
NA,TRBJ2-7,TRBV16,TRBD2,TGTGCCAGCAGCCAGGGGACTAGCGGGGGCTTCTCCTACGAGCAGTACTTC,CASSQGTSGGFSYEQYF
many,TRBJ1-1,TRBV12-3/TRBV12-4,NA,TGTGCCAGCAGAGGGACGAACACTGAAGCTTTCTTT,CASRGTNTEAFF